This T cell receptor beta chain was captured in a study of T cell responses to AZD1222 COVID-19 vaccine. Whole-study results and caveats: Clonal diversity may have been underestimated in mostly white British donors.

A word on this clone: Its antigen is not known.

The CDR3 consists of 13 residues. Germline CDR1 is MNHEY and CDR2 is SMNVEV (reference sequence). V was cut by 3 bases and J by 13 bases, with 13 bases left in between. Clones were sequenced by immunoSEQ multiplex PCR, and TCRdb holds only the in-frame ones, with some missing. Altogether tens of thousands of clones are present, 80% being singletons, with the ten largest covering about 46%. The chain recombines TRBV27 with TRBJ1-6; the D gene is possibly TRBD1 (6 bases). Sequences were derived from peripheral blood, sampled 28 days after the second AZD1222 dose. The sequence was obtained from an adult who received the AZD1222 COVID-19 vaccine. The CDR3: CASSFTGSFPLHF. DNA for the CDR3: TGTGCCAGCAGTTTTACAGGGAGTTTCCCCCTCCACTTT.